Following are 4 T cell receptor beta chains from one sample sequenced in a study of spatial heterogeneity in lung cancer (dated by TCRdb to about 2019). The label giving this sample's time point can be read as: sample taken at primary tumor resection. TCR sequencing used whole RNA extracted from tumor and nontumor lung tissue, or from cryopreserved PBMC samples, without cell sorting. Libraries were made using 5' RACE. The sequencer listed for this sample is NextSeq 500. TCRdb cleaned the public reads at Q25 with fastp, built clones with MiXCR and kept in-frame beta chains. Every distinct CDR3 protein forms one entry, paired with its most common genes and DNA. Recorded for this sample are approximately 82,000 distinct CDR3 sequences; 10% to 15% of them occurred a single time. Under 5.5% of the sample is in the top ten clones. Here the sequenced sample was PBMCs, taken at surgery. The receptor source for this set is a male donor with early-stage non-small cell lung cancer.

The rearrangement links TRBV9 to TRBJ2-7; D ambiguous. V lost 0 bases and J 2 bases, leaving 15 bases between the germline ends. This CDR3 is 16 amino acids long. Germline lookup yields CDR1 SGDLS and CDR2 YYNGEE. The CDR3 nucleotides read TGTGCCAGCAGCGTAGGCGTCCCAAACTTACCCTACGAGCAGTACTTC. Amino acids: CASSVGVPNLPYEQYF.

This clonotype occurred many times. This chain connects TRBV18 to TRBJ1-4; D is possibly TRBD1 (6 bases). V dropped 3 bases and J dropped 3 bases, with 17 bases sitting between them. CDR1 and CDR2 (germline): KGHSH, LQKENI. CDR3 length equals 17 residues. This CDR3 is CASSPVQGRLANEKLFF. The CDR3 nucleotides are TGTGCCAGCTCACCTGTACAGGGACGACTTGCTAATGAAAAACTGTTTTTT.

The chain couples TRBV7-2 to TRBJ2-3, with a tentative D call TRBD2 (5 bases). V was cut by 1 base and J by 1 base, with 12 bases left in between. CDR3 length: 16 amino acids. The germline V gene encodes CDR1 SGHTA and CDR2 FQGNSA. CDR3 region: CASSLGVGEGTDTQYF. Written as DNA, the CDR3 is TGTGCCAGCAGCTTAGGAGTCGGGGAAGGCACAGATACGCAGTATTTT.

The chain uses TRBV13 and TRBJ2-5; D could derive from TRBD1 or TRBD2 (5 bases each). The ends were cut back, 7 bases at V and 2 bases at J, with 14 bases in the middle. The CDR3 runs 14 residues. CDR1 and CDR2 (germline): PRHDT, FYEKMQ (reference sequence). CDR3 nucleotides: TGTGCCAGCAACACCCGGGACGGACAAGAGACCCAGTACTTC. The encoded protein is CASNTRDGQETQYF.